A single sample gave rise to the 9 T cell receptor beta chains below, sequenced in a study of blood T cell repertoires in COVID-19. The assay was immunoSEQ multiplex PCR, and TCRdb's table has in-frame clones only and misses some. The sample consists of more than 200,000 clones, around 84% of them appearing once. Sequencing was performed on peripheral blood. These receptor sequences come from a woman over 75 with COVID-19, enrolled during active disease.

This chain joins TRBV3-1 (or the pseudogene TRBV3-2) and TRBJ2-7; D might be TRBD1 (5 bases). Trimming removed 4 bases from V and 3 bases from J, with 16 bases in between. CDR1 is LGHDT and CDR2 is YNNKEL in the germline V gene (reference sequence). This CDR3 comprises 15 residues. CDR3 nucleotides: TGTGCCAGCAGCCGCTTCCGAAACCAGGGCTACGAGCAGTACTTC. This sequence encodes CASSRFRNQGYEQYF.

The chain links TRBV27 to TRBJ2-3; weak D call: TRBD2 (5 bases). The CDR3 loop spans 16 amino acids. CDR1 is MNHEY and CDR2 is SMNVEV in the germline V gene (reference sequence). Trimming removed 3 bases at V and 3 bases at J, with 16 bases between. CDR3: CASSLGGSGRTDTQYF. In DNA, the CDR3 is TGTGCCAGCAGTTTGGGCGGGTCAGGAAGAACAGATACGCAGTATTTT.

The J gene is TRBJ2-1, the V gene TRBV27; 11 nucleotides line up with TRBD2. Trimming at V came to 2 bases and at J to 7 bases, leaving 16 bases not matched to a gene. Per germline, CDR1 MNHEY and CDR2 SMNVEV (reference sequence). CDR3 size: 19 residues. CDR3 coding DNA: TGTGCCAGCAGTTTACCAACTAGCGGGGGTCGAAGACGAAGGAATGAGCAGTTCTTC. Its protein product is CASSLPTSGGRRRRNEQFF.

V usage is TRBV6-5 and J usage is TRBJ1-4; D unresolved. Germline V gives CDR1 MNHEY, CDR2 SVGAGI. V was cut by 2 bases and J by 5 bases, with 9 bases left in between. This CDR3 is 14 amino acids long. The DNA of the CDR3 is TGTGCCAGCAGTTACAACCTACGGAATGAAAAACTGTTTTTT. It translates to CASSYNLRNEKLFF.

This clone was seen a few times. This chain uses TRBV28 with TRBJ1-1; 8 positions match TRBD1. This CDR3 has 15 residues. V lost 4 bases to trimming and J lost 1 base; unmatched junction nucleotides: 5. Germline CDR1 reads MDHEN; CDR2 reads SYDVKM. CDR3 protein: CASSSSQGENTEAFF. The CDR3 DNA reads TGTGCCAGCAGTTCCTCACAGGGGGAGAACACTGAAGCTTTCTTT.

J is TRBJ1-2 and V is TRBV7-9, with D possibly matching TRBD1 (5 bases). V shed 5 bases and J shed 7 bases, with 8 bases lying between them. Per germline, CDR1 SEHNR and CDR2 FQNEAQ (reference sequence). This CDR3 region has 11 residues. CDR3 sequence: CASSVGGGYTF. CDR3 DNA: TGTGCCAGCAGCGTGGGGGGTGGCTACACCTTC.

This clone was detected ten times or more. The V and J genes are TRBV6-2 or TRBV6-3 and TRBJ1-3, with TRBD1 matching 7 bases. V dropped 2 bases and J dropped 0; count of bases not matched to a gene: 4. The length of the CDR3 is 16 residues. Looked up from germline, CDR1 is MNHEY and CDR2 is SVGEGT. CDR3 in amino acids: CASSYVTGSSGNTIYF. Written as DNA, the CDR3 is TGTGCCAGCAGTTACGTGACAGGGAGCTCTGGAAACACCATATATTTT.

The rearrangement links TRBV11-2 to TRBJ1-6; 9 bases line up with TRBD1. Losses at the gene ends were 5 bases for V and 9 bases for J; bases not matched to a gene: 5. Germline V lookup: CDR1 SGHAT, CDR2 FQNNGV. This CDR3 is 14 amino acids long. The CDR3 DNA reads as TGTGCCAGCAGCCCTGGGGACAGGGCTTCACCCCTCCACTTT. Residues: CASSPGDRASPLHF.

The chain links TRBV4-1 to TRBJ2-2; the match to TRBD1 covers 7 bases. Unmatched junction bases numbered 8, after V lost 4 bases and J lost 0 bases. Germline V lookup: CDR1 MGHRA, CDR2 YSYEKL. The CDR3 extends over 17 amino acids. CDR3 sequence (DNA): TGCGCCAGCAGCCCACATGGAAGGGGGCCGAACACCGGGGAGCTGTTTTTT. This sequence encodes CASSPHGRGPNTGELFF.